This entry is about one TCR beta chain. The cohort comprised adults aged 18 to 89 years residing in under 25 US areas. The sample originates from a study of blood T cell repertoires in COVID-19. Study background: Donors in the United States, Italy and Spain gave samples during acute or convalescent COVID-19. From T cells, B-cell-depleted T cells, or PBMCs came the material, which was cDNA or gDNA.

Authors' data handling: Reference gene primer amplification gave estimated nucleated cell counts. Generated by immunoSEQ multiplex PCR, the TCRdb table keeps only in-frame clones and is missing some. V and J calls and clone size are copied from that table; D and trimming were computed from the DNA. The sample records about 440,000 clones, about 85% being singletons. The CDR3 runs 15 residues. The germline V gene encodes CDR1 SGHNT and CDR2 YYREEE (reference sequence). The V and J ends lost 2 bases and 5 bases, in that order; junction bases with no gene match: 8. Sequencing used PBMCs or T cells enriched from blood (not recorded which). This receptor was obtained from a young woman with acute COVID-19. The chain joins TRBV5-4 to TRBJ1-2; 8 positions agree with TRBD1. The chain's CDR3 is CASSFSRDRIYGYTF. DNA for the CDR3: TGTGCCAGCAGCTTCTCCAGGGACAGGATATATGGCTACACCTTC.